The 9 T cell receptor beta chains below all came from one sample that was sequenced in a study of cytomegalovirus exposure and HLA in healthy donors. TCRdb keeps only in-frame clones here, not all; method: immunoSEQ multiplex PCR. This sample has 190,000 or so clones, with about 80% found just once. The sample was PBMCs. These receptors were obtained from a woman aged 18-29 years in good health and CMV-seropositive.

The chain links TRBV25-1 to TRBJ1-2; no reliable D call. The germline V and J ends were trimmed by 4 bases and 1 base, with 4 bases remaining between them. The germline CDR1 and CDR2 sequences are MGHDK and SYGVNS. The CDR3 spans 12 residues. Written as DNA, the CDR3 is TGTGCCAGCAGTGCCCATAACTATGGCTACACCTTC. Protein: CASSAHNYGYTF.

The rearrangement links TRBV6-5 to TRBJ1-1; D is unresolved. The CDR3 contains 15 residues. CDR1 and CDR2 from the germline V gene are MNHEY and SVGAGI. Trimming removed 7 bases at V and 2 bases at J, with 17 bases between. This CDR3 is CASTLGGPGNTEAFF. CDR3 bases: TGTGCCAGCACATTGGGAGGGCCAGGAAACACTGAAGCTTTCTTT.

This clone appeared a few times. The V call is TRBV25-1, the J call TRBJ2-1; 10 bases are shared with TRBD1. V lost 2 bases to trimming and J lost 1 base; unmatched junction nucleotides: 5. Germline V gives CDR1 MGHDK, CDR2 SYGVNS. This CDR3 has 17 amino acids. The CDR3 nucleotides are TGTGCCAGCAGTGAAGGCCGGACAGGGGGATCCTACAATGAGCAGTTCTTC. Translation: CASSEGRTGGSYNEQFF.

The CDR3: CASAGGSNQPQHF. The CDR3 DNA reads TGTGCCAGCGCGGGGGGCAGTAATCAGCCCCAGCATTTT. The chain has TRBV11-2 and TRBJ1-5, with TRBD1 as a possible D gene (6 bases). The CDR3 spans 13 residues. V lost 8 bases, J lost 4 bases, and 12 bases lay in between. CDR1 is SGHAT and CDR2 is FQNNGV in the germline V gene.

This chain connects TRBV27 to TRBJ1-1; D is possibly TRBD1 (5 bases). Germline-derived CDR1 and CDR2 are MNHEY and SMNVEV (reference sequence). The length of the CDR3 is 14 residues. V was cut by 6 bases and J by 2 bases, with 13 bases left in between. The CDR3: CASSRRGANTEAFF. Written as DNA, the CDR3 is TGTGCCAGCAGCCGCCGTGGGGCCAACACTGAAGCTTTCTTT.

The chain joins TRBV6-1 to TRBJ2-7, with 10 bases identical to TRBD1. The CDR3 extends over 17 amino acids. J lost 5 bases, V lost 4 bases, and 14 bases had no gene match. Germline V CDR1 and CDR2: MNHNS, SASEGT. Written as DNA, the CDR3 is TGTGCCAGCAGTGCCCGGGACAGGGGCTTGTTTCACGACGAGCAGTACTTC. It is translated as CASSARDRGLFHDEQYF.

This sequence joins TRBV2 and TRBJ2-1; maybe TRBD1 (5 bases). V gave up 4 bases and J gave up 6 bases, with 10 bases separating them. In germline, CDR1 is SNHLY, CDR2 FYNNEI. This CDR3 has 13 amino acids. CDR3 sequence: CASSGTGSNEQFF. For the CDR3, the DNA is TGTGCCAGCAGTGGAACAGGAAGCAATGAGCAGTTCTTC.

The chain links TRBV6-6 to TRBJ2-7; TRBD1 aligns across 8 bases. The CDR3 runs 13 residues. The ends lost 10 bases at V and 7 bases at J; junction bases unmatched: 12. Germline CDR1 MNHNY, CDR2 SVGAGI (reference sequence). The CDR3 sequence is CATHRTGLREQYF. Written as DNA, the CDR3 is TGTGCCACCCACAGGACAGGGCTTCGGGAGCAGTACTTC.

This chain connects TRBV5-4 to TRBJ2-5; D perhaps matches TRBD2 (6 bases). V lost 0 bases and J 7 bases, leaving 16 bases between the germline ends. The CDR3 covers 15 residues. In germline, CDR1 is SGHNT, CDR2 YYREEE (reference sequence). The CDR3 bases are TGTGCCAGCAGCTTGGATTCGGGGGAACGGGGGACCCAGTACTTC. Its protein product is CASSLDSGERGTQYF.